The 16 T cell receptor beta chains in this list originate from one sample, sequenced in a study of blood T cell repertoires in COVID-19. The repertoire was sequenced with immunoSEQ multiplex PCR; TCRdb's copy has only in-frame clones and lacks some. The sample lists tens of thousands of clones; approximately 90% were seen once. The sequencing sample was made of peripheral blood. These receptors were obtained from a human donor with active COVID-19. The donor label of this sample is uncertain.

The rearrangement links TRBV5-1 to TRBJ2-7, with D possibly TRBD1 on 5 matching bases. Trimming removed 5 bases from V and 0 bases from J, with 15 bases in between. The CDR3 is made up of 15 amino acids. Germline V gene sequence: CDR1 SGHRS, CDR2 YFSETQ. CDR3 loop: CASRMSWQGSYEQYF. The CDR3, as DNA: TGCGCCAGCAGAATGTCGTGGCAGGGCTCCTACGAGCAGTACTTC. Variable domain in full (rest from reference TRBV5-1 and TRBJ2-7): KAGVTQTPRYLIKTRGQQVTLSCSPISGHRSVSWYQQTPGQGLQFLFEYFSETQRNKGNFPGRFSGRQFSNSRSEMNVSTLELGDSALYLCASRMSWQGSYEQYFGPGTRLTVT.

The chain has TRBV5-1 and TRBJ2-3; 7 bases fit TRBD2. Looked up from germline, CDR1 is SGHRS and CDR2 is YFSETQ. The V gene end was trimmed by 0 bases and the J gene end by 6 bases; junction bases not matched to a gene: 7. The CDR3 runs 15 residues. The CDR3 spells CASSLGGGGADTQYF. DNA for the CDR3: TGCGCCAGCAGCTTGGGCGGGGGAGGCGCGGATACGCAGTATTTT. The full variable domain, rest sourced from reference TRBV5-1 and TRBJ2-3, is KAGVTQTPRYLIKTRGQQVTLSCSPISGHRSVSWYQQTPGQGLQFLFEYFSETQRNKGNFPGRFSGRQFSNSRSEMNVSTLELGDSALYLCASSLGGGGADTQYFGPGTRLTVL.

This chain links TRBV7-9 with TRBJ1-6, with 9 bases matching TRBD1. V lost 3 bases to trimming and J lost 9 bases; unmatched junction nucleotides: 6. This CDR3 has 15 residues. Germline-derived CDR1 and CDR2 are SEHNR and FQNEAQ (reference sequence). DNA of the CDR3: TGTGCCAGCAGCTTCACGGGACAGGGAGGTTCACCCCTCCACTTT. This gives the protein CASSFTGQGGSPLHF.

This clone was observed a handful of times. V gene TRBV7-8 combines with J gene TRBJ1-5, with a possible D match to TRBD1 (6 bases). The CDR3 loop spans 16 amino acids. The germline V gene has CDR1 SGHVS and CDR2 FQNEAQ. V was trimmed by 5 bases and J by 4 bases, leaving 18 bases between them. CDR3 protein: CASSPRGTGSNQPQHF. Here the CDR3 DNA reads TGTGCCAGCAGCCCAAGGGGCACAGGGTCGAATCAGCCCCAGCATTTT.

The DNA for the CDR3 is TGCGCCAGCAGCTTATGGGACAGGGCCAAGGAGTACGAGCAGTACTTC. It encodes CASSLWDRAKEYEQYF. The chain uses TRBV5-1 and TRBJ2-7, with TRBD1 matching 9 bases. The CDR3 is 16 residues long. V lost 2 bases to trimming and J lost 4 bases; unmatched junction nucleotides: 10. Germline CDR1 is SGHRS and CDR2 is YFSETQ.

The rearrangement joins TRBV7-2 to TRBJ1-5, with D tentatively TRBD1 (5 bases). V lost 1 base and J 5 bases, leaving 9 bases between the germline ends. CDR1 is SGHTA and CDR2 is FQGNSA in the germline V gene. There are 14 residues in the CDR3. The CDR3 here is CASSLGGRDQPQHF. The CDR3 region has the DNA TGTGCCAGCAGCTTAGGAGGCAGGGATCAGCCCCAGCATTTT. Full variable domain (outside the CDR3, taken from reference TRBV7-2 and TRBJ1-5): GAGVSQSPSNKVTEKGKDVELRCDPISGHTALYWYRQSLGQGLEFLIYFQGNSAPDKSGLPSDRFSAERTGGSVSTLTIQRTQQEDSAVYLCASSLGGRDQPQHFGDGTRLSIL.

This clone appeared once. The CDR3 nucleotides are TGTGCCAGCAGCGTACCCCGGGGACAAAAAGAGACCCAGTACTTC. It specifies CASSVPRGQKETQYF. The chain uses TRBV5-5 and TRBJ2-5; D possibly corresponds to TRBD1 (6 bases). Trimming shortened V by 4 bases and J by 3 bases, and 16 bases separated the two germline ends. The germline V gene encodes CDR1 SGHKS and CDR2 YYEKEE (reference sequence). The CDR3 length is 15 residues. The variable domain in full, completed from reference TRBV5-5 and TRBJ2-5, reads DAGVTQSPTHLIKTRGQQVTLRCSPISGHKSVSWYQQVLGQGPQFIFQYYEKEERGRGNFPDRFSARQFPNYSSELNVNALLLGDSALYLCASSVPRGQKETQYFGPGTRLLVL.

This clone was observed a single time. The V call is TRBV4-3, the J call TRBJ2-1; 9 bases align to TRBD2. CDR1 LGHNA and CDR2 YSLEER come from the germline V gene. This CDR3 has 17 residues. Trimming cost V 0 bases and J 4 bases; bases outside gene matches: 7. The CDR3 bases are TGCGCCAGCAGCCAAGATCTGCCTAGCGGGAATTACAATGAGCAGTTCTTC. Its translation is CASSQDLPSGNYNEQFF.

This rearrangement joins TRBV6-1 to TRBJ1-2; 7 positions agree with TRBD1. Germline V gives CDR1 MNHNS, CDR2 SASEGT. Germline trimming cut 5 bases from V and 6 bases from J; bases unmatched to any gene: 9. This CDR3 is 14 amino acids long. The CDR3 nucleotides read TGTGCCAGCAGTCCCCCCAGGGGGAATGATGGCTACACCTTC. This gives the protein CASSPPRGNDGYTF.

The rearrangement uses TRBV10-2 and TRBJ2-1; D not certain. V was trimmed by 5 bases and J by 4 bases, leaving 12 bases between them. The CDR3 is made up of 14 amino acids. Germline CDR1 WSHSY, CDR2 SAAADI. The CDR3 nucleotides read TGCGCCAGCAGTCCCCCGGTGGTTTACAATGAGCAGTTCTTC. This encodes CASSPPVVYNEQFF.

The chain recombines TRBV6-4 with TRBJ2-3; no clear D gene. Germline lookup yields CDR1 MRHNA and CDR2 SNTAGT. V lost 4 bases and J 1 base, leaving 12 bases between the germline ends. This CDR3 spans 15 amino acids. The CDR3 DNA follows: TGTGCCAGCAGTGTACTACCGGCAGGCACAGATACGCAGTATTTT. Amino acids: CASSVLPAGTDTQYF.

The chain combines TRBV7-2 with TRBJ2-2; 12 bases line up with TRBD1. J was trimmed by 7 bases and V by 3 bases; bases with no gene match: 6. Germline values: CDR1 SGHTA, CDR2 FQGNSA. The CDR3 totals 16 residues. CDR3 coding DNA: TGTGCCAGCAGCTTGGGACAGGGGGCTTATAGCGGGGAGCTGTTTTTT. This encodes CASSLGQGAYSGELFF.

The genes are TRBV3-1 (or the pseudogene TRBV3-2) and TRBJ1-2; weak D call: TRBD1 (6 bases). The CDR3 contains 16 residues. V was shortened by 3 bases and J by 4 bases, with 18 bases between the two germline ends. Per germline, CDR1 LGHDT and CDR2 YNNKEL (reference sequence). The CDR3 spells CASSQGATSNVYGYTF. The CDR3 coding sequence is TGTGCCAGCAGCCAGGGGGCCACGTCCAATGTCTATGGCTACACCTTC.

This rearrangement joins TRBV19 to TRBJ2-1; D possibly corresponds to TRBD2 (6 bases). CDR1 and CDR2 from the germline V gene are LNHDA and SQIVND (reference sequence). CDR3 length equals 16 residues. V was cut by 3 bases and J by 8 bases, with 20 bases left in between. CDR3 amino acids: CASSIPGGGFGYEQFF. CDR3 DNA sequence: TGTGCCAGTAGTATTCCAGGCGGAGGGTTTGGGTATGAGCAGTTCTTC.

CDR3 in DNA: TGTGCCAGCAGCTTAATTGGACAGGGGATCCACGAGCAGTACTTC. It encodes CASSLIGQGIHEQYF. V usage is TRBV13 and J usage is TRBJ2-7; 9 bases are shared with TRBD1. In germline, CDR1 is PRHDT, CDR2 FYEKMQ (reference sequence). This CDR3 has 15 amino acids. V was pared by 2 bases and J by 5 bases, with 7 bases of the junction left unmatched.

V and J are TRBV27 and TRBJ2-2; 9 bases are shared with TRBD1. The CDR3 is 12 amino acids. Germline V gene sequence: CDR1 MNHEY, CDR2 SMNVEV (reference sequence). The ends lost 8 bases at V and 6 bases at J; junction bases unmatched: 1. The DNA for the CDR3 is TGTGCCAGCGGGACAGGGCCCGGGGAGCTGTTTTTT. This codes for CASGTGPGELFF.